The source of this T cell receptor beta chain is a study of shared clonotypes between healthy human individuals (dated by TCRdb to the early 2020s). Looking at the study overall: The cohort comprised a couple of women and a few men aged 18 to 49 years. For each donor, CD4 naive and CD4 memory were each run on three plates, CD8 naive on two plates, and CD8 memory on one plate. To estimate repertoire size and how much clonotype sharing occurs between individuals, the study deeply sequenced the blood TCR repertoires of roughly 5 healthy adults. To increase sequencing depth and limit assay-specific biases, different laboratories used diverse techniques to prepare libraries and sequence TCR repertoires. Per donor, leukapheresis produced somewhere between about 0.8 and 9 billion PBMCs.

As encoded in the germline V gene, CDR1 is SGHTA while CDR2 is FQGNSA. Trimming takes 2 bases off V and 5 bases off J; junction bases not matched to a gene: 6. Counted from cysteine to phenylalanine, this CDR3 has 14 amino acids. Solely the CDR3 DNA is kept, with 42 bases framed from the first base. TCR CDR3 regions were amplified from genomic DNA by multiplex PCR using the deep immunoSEQ assay. Extracted genomic DNA from each cell subset was spread evenly across all wells of several immunoSEQ 96-well plates, with each plate serving as a replicate. Each replicate PCR for sorted subsets received around 200 ng genomic DNA, equal to 28,000 or so T cell genomes. Purified libraries were quantified with a Qubit 3.0 fluorometer, sized on a Bioanalyzer 2100, and re-quantified with the KAPA Library Quantification kit. Every immunoSEQ 96-well plate was sequenced on a dedicated single-read 150-cycle Illumina NextSeq 550 flow cell. The study's processing was this. The immunoSEQ output contained only junctional sequences without quality scores, so filtering could not match that applied to full-length reads. To assign V/J genes and CDR3, sequences were annotated against IMGT germline references using PyIR, a Python wrapper for IgBLAST v1.9. Reads were removed for weak V/J assignments (E-value above 1e-6), missing CDR3, stop codons, out-of-frame junctions, or ambiguous translated residues. V3J clonotypes were defined as sequences sharing an identical inferred V gene, J gene, and CDR3 amino acid sequence. Percentage overlap between repertoires was computed as shared unique clonotypes divided by the size of the smaller repertoire. RTK rarefaction, the Chao1 estimator, and Recon v2.1 estimates of unobserved clonotypes were used to assess repertoire richness. Generation probabilities for all TCRbeta clonotypes obtained by the gDNA method from a few donors were computed using OLGA. The table was pulled from immuneACCESS by TCRdb, which kept in-frame rearrangements only. Such tables lose some clones; where checked, under half of the loss comes from unresolved V genes, and the rest has no known cause. V and J calls and clone size are copied from that table; D and trimming were computed from the DNA. Recorded for this sample are roughly 1,000,000 clones; approximately 78% of them occurred a single time. Roughly 0.57% of the sample rests with the top ten.

As for this clone: The clone's antigen remains unknown. No base qualities exist here, and no much larger clone lies one base off it.

General conclusions and limits of the study: Incomplete sequencing was indicated by rarefaction of sorted-subset datasets, despite the large sequencing depth. Sampling was restricted to blood, and TCR repertoires in tissue are likely to differ from TCR repertoires in blood. Across a few donors, approximately 5% of naive CD4, roughly 3.3% of naive CD8, 2.3% of memory CD4, and approximately 0.4% of memory CD8 clonotypes were shared. Compared with non-shared clonotypes, the clonotypes found in all four sorted-subset donors had higher generation probabilities. The genetic and exposure-history diversity represented was limited by the small number of donors. Larger estimated clonotype richness was generally found for naive subsets than for memory subsets. Pairwise subsampling indicated that sequencing depth was expected to affect the degree of clonotype sharing among donors.

Donors were healthy HIV-negative adults with no recently reported acute infections or vaccinations. Only Caucasian adults living in Nashville, Tennessee, USA were represented among the donors. Magnetic negative selection was used to enrich CD4+ T cells, after which naive cells were positively selected on CD45RA and the negative fraction became the memory subset. After blood collection by leukapheresis, PBMCs were isolated using Ficoll-Histopaque density gradient centrifugation and then cryopreserved in the vapor phase of liquid nitrogen. Analytical flow cytometry was used to check the purity and quantity of every magnetically sorted T cell population. Each sorted fraction had its genomic DNA isolated and then quantified by UV absorbance on a Nanodrop 2000c.

The sample taken for sequencing was memory CD4+ T cells from PBMCs. Per the publication, the cell subset or site label means: CD45RA-negative fraction. The chain couples TRBV7-2 to TRBJ2-7, and TRBD1 matches 7 of the central bases. This receptor was obtained from a man between 18 and 35 years old in good health. Some clones in this sample may be carry-over from other donors' samples. The DNA reads TGTGCCAGCAGCTTAAGCCGGGACAGCCACGAGCAGTACTTC. The encoded protein is CASSLSRDSHEQYF. Reference TRBV7-2 and TRBJ2-7 proteins supply the regions before and after the CDR3; the full variable domain is: GAGVSQSPSNKVTEKGKDVELRCDPISGHTALYWYRQSLGQGLEFLIYFQGNSAPDKSGLPSDRFSAERTGGSVSTLTIQRTQQEDSAVYLCASSLSRDSHEQYFGPGTRLTVT.